Listed below are T cell receptor beta chains from one sample, sequenced in a study of blood T cell repertoires in COVID-19. Assay: immunoSEQ multiplex PCR; the TCRdb copy retains only in-frame clones and omits some. Of roughly 260,000 clones in the sample, 75% to 95% were seen once. The source material was peripheral blood. The receptors were sampled from a person aged 18-29 years with COVID-19, enrolled during active disease. The CDR3 runs from the conserved cysteine through the conserved F or W. A D gene is named only where the DNA matches it firmly. Size values are once, few and many counts, or a class for expanded clones, and some rows have none.

d_call: TRBD1
cdr3_length: 17
j_call: TRBJ2-1
clone_size: NA
v_call: TRBV6-6
cdr3_nt: TGTGCCAGCAGTCAGCCCCCCCCGGGACAGGGATACAATGAGCAGTTCTTC
cdr3_aa: CASSQPPPGQGYNEQFF

d_call: TRBD2
cdr3_length: 16
j_call: TRBJ2-1
clone_size: NA
v_call: TRBV7-3
cdr3_nt: TGTGCCAGCAGCTTAACGTTGGGGACTACGTACAATGAGCAGTTCTTC
cdr3_aa: CASSLTLGTTYNEQFF

d_call: NA
cdr3_length: 16
j_call: TRBJ2-7
clone_size: NA
v_call: TRBV11-2
cdr3_nt: TGTGCCAGCACCCCCCTGGGGGGAGCCGGTGACTACGAGCAGTACTTC
cdr3_aa: CASTPLGGAGDYEQYF

d_call: NA
cdr3_length: 12
j_call: TRBJ1-1
clone_size: once
v_call: TRBV11-2
cdr3_nt: TGTGCCAGCCGTGAGGCCCTACCTGAAGCTTTCTTT
cdr3_aa: CASREALPEAFF

d_call: TRBD1
cdr3_length: 14
j_call: TRBJ2-7
clone_size: NA
v_call: TRBV15
cdr3_nt: TGTGCCACCAGCCGGGACAGGGGCTTCTTCGAGCAGTACTTC
cdr3_aa: CATSRDRGFFEQYF

d_call: NA
cdr3_length: 12
j_call: TRBJ2-7
clone_size: few
v_call: TRBV6-5
cdr3_nt: TGTGCCACCGCCCCCACTTCCTACGAGCAGTACTTC
cdr3_aa: CATAPTSYEQYF

d_call: NA
cdr3_length: 13
j_call: TRBJ2-2
clone_size: many
v_call: TRBV6-4
cdr3_nt: TGTGCCAGCAGTGACTCGAGCACCGGGGAGCTGTTTTTT
cdr3_aa: CASSDSSTGELFF

d_call: NA
cdr3_length: 14
j_call: TRBJ2-1
clone_size: NA
v_call: TRBV9
cdr3_nt: TGTGCCAGCAGCGTGAGCGGGCTCTACAATGAGCAGTTCTTC
cdr3_aa: CASSVSGLYNEQFF

d_call: NA
cdr3_length: 13
j_call: TRBJ1-1
clone_size: NA
v_call: TRBV21-1
cdr3_nt: TGTGCCAGCAGCGCGAGGCGAAACACTGAAGCTTTCTTT
cdr3_aa: CASSARRNTEAFF

d_call: NA
cdr3_length: 11
j_call: TRBJ2-1
clone_size: NA
v_call: TRBV5-1
cdr3_nt: TGCGCCAGCACCTACGCTAAGGAGCAGTTCTTC
cdr3_aa: CASTYAKEQFF

d_call: TRBD1
cdr3_length: 16
j_call: TRBJ1-2
clone_size: NA
v_call: TRBV4-1
cdr3_nt: TGCGCCAGCAGCCAGGCCACACAGGGGGCTTCCTATGGCTACACCTTC
cdr3_aa: CASSQATQGASYGYTF

d_call: TRBD2
cdr3_length: 15
j_call: TRBJ2-1
clone_size: NA
v_call: TRBV2
cdr3_nt: TGTGCCAGCAGCGGACTAGCGGGGGCCTACAATGAGCAGTTCTTC
cdr3_aa: CASSGLAGAYNEQFF